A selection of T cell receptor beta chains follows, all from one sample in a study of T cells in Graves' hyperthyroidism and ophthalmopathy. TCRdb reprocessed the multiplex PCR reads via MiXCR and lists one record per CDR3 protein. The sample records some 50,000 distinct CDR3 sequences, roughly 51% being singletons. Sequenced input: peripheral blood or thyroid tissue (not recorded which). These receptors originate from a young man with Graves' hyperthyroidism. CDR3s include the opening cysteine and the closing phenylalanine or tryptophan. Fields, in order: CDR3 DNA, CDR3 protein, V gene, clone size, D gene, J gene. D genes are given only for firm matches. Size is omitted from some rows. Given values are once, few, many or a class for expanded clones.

cdr3_nt: TGTGCCAGCAGGGACGGGCAGGCTAGCAATCAGCCCCAGCATTTT
cdr3_aa: CASRDGQASNQPQHF
v_call: TRBV2
clone_size: many
d_call: .
j_call: TRBJ1-5

cdr3_nt: TGCGCCAGCAGCTTGGAGGGGAACACCGGGGAGCTGTTTTTT
cdr3_aa: CASSLEGNTGELFF
v_call: TRBV5-1
clone_size: many
d_call: .
j_call: TRBJ2-2

cdr3_nt: TGTGCCAGCAGCCTCACTAGCGGGAGCGCCGGGGAGCTGTCTTTT
cdr3_aa: CASSLTSGSAGELSF
v_call: TRBV5-4
clone_size: .
d_call: TRBD2
j_call: TRBJ2-2

cdr3_nt: TGTGCCAGCAAGACAGGGGAAACTTCACCCCTCCACTTT
cdr3_aa: CASKTGETSPLHF
v_call: TRBV6-1
clone_size: .
d_call: TRBD1
j_call: TRBJ1-6

cdr3_nt: TGTGCCAGCAGCTTCACTAGCGGGAGGGCCTTGGCCGGGGAGCTGTTTTTT
cdr3_aa: CASSFTSGRALAGELFF
v_call: TRBV11-2
clone_size: many
d_call: TRBD2
j_call: TRBJ2-2

cdr3_nt: TGTGCCACCAGTGATTTTCGGGGGGCTGAAGCTTTCTTT
cdr3_aa: CATSDFRGAEAFF
v_call: TRBV24-1
clone_size: .
d_call: .
j_call: TRBJ1-1

cdr3_nt: TGTGCCACCCGACGACAGGGCCCGAATGAAAAACTGTTTTTT
cdr3_aa: CATRRQGPNEKLFF
v_call: TRBV6-5
clone_size: many
d_call: TRBD1
j_call: TRBJ1-4

cdr3_nt: TGTGCCAGCAGTGACAGGGGGAAGACAACTAATGAAAAACTGTTTTTT
cdr3_aa: CASSDRGKTTNEKLFF
v_call: TRBV25-1
clone_size: .
d_call: TRBD1
j_call: TRBJ1-4

cdr3_nt: TGTGCCAGCAGTTTAGGCGTGGGGTGGCCTTACGAGCAGTACTTC
cdr3_aa: CASSLGVGWPYEQYF
v_call: TRBV27
clone_size: .
d_call: .
j_call: TRBJ2-7

cdr3_nt: TGCAGTGCCCACAGGGCCTCTAACTATGGCTACACCTTC
cdr3_aa: CSAHRASNYGYTF
v_call: TRBV20-1
clone_size: .
d_call: .
j_call: TRBJ1-2

cdr3_nt: TGTGCCATTTCGGCTGGCTCTGGGGCCAACGTCCTGACTTTC
cdr3_aa: CAISAGSGANVLTF
v_call: TRBV19
clone_size: .
d_call: .
j_call: TRBJ2-6

cdr3_nt: TGCGCCAGCAGCTTTCAAGGGGGCGCCGAGCAGTACTTC
cdr3_aa: CASSFQGGAEQYF
v_call: TRBV5-1
clone_size: .
d_call: TRBD1
j_call: TRBJ2-7

cdr3_nt: TGTGCCAGCAGTGAATCTGGGCGGCCAAATCAGCCCCAGCATTTT
cdr3_aa: CASSESGRPNQPQHF
v_call: TRBV6-1
clone_size: many
d_call: .
j_call: TRBJ1-5

cdr3_nt: TGCAGCGTAGAAGAGTGGGGGTTTGTGACCCAGTACTTC
cdr3_aa: CSVEEWGFVTQYF
v_call: TRBV29-1
clone_size: many
d_call: .
j_call: TRBJ2-5

cdr3_nt: TGTGCCAGCAGTGCAGGGGACAATTCACCCCTCCACTTT
cdr3_aa: CASSAGDNSPLHF
v_call: TRBV2
clone_size: .
d_call: .
j_call: TRBJ1-6

cdr3_nt: TGTGCCAGCAGCCGGGACAGGGGTTCACCCCTCCACTTT
cdr3_aa: CASSRDRGSPLHF
v_call: TRBV7-6
clone_size: .
d_call: TRBD1
j_call: TRBJ1-6

cdr3_nt: TGCAGTGCGGACATAGCGGGGGGCGGTACAGATACGCAGTATTTT
cdr3_aa: CSADIAGGGTDTQYF
v_call: TRBV20-1
clone_size: many
d_call: TRBD2
j_call: TRBJ2-3

cdr3_nt: TGTGCCATCAGTGAGTCCCCATCGGGGGTAGCGGGGGGAGAGACCCAGTACTTC
cdr3_aa: CAISESPSGVAGGETQYF
v_call: TRBV10-3
clone_size: .
d_call: TRBD2
j_call: TRBJ2-5

cdr3_nt: TGTGCCATCAGTGGGGCGAACACTGAAGCTTTCTTT
cdr3_aa: CAISGANTEAFF
v_call: TRBV10-3
clone_size: few
d_call: .
j_call: TRBJ1-1

cdr3_nt: TGTGCCAGTAGTTTACCGGGACAGTTGAACACTGAAGCTTTCTTT
cdr3_aa: CASSLPGQLNTEAFF
v_call: TRBV19
clone_size: .
d_call: TRBD1
j_call: TRBJ1-1

cdr3_nt: TGTGCCAGCAGCGTAGCTGAAGGTAGTGAAGCTTTCTTT
cdr3_aa: CASSVAEGSEAFF
v_call: TRBV9
clone_size: once
d_call: .
j_call: TRBJ1-1

cdr3_nt: TGTGCCAGCAGCCCGTGGCGGGATCGCCTGGATTCACCCCTCCACTTT
cdr3_aa: CASSPWRDRLDSPLHF
v_call: TRBV11-1
clone_size: .
d_call: .
j_call: TRBJ1-6

cdr3_nt: TGTGCCAGCAGTGCTCCGGGGACAGGGTACTACGAGCAGTACTTC
cdr3_aa: CASSAPGTGYYEQYF
v_call: TRBV2
clone_size: .
d_call: TRBD1
j_call: TRBJ2-7

cdr3_nt: TGTGCCATCAGTGATCCTACAGCCAGCTCTGGGGCCAACGTCCTGACTTTC
cdr3_aa: CAISDPTASSGANVLTF
v_call: TRBV10-3
clone_size: many
d_call: .
j_call: TRBJ2-6

cdr3_nt: TGCGCCAGCAGCTTCGGGGATAGGAGGGAGACCCAGTACTTC
cdr3_aa: CASSFGDRRETQYF
v_call: TRBV5-1
clone_size: few
d_call: .
j_call: TRBJ2-5

cdr3_nt: TGTGCCACCAGCAGAGAGGCGGTCGATGGCACCGGGGAGCTGTTTTTT
cdr3_aa: CATSREAVDGTGELFF
v_call: TRBV15
clone_size: once
d_call: .
j_call: TRBJ2-2

cdr3_nt: TGTGCCAGCAGCGCACTAGGACTAGCGGTGAGCACCGGGGGGCTGTTTTTT
cdr3_aa: CASSALGLAVSTGGLFF
v_call: TRBV9
clone_size: .
d_call: TRBD2
j_call: TRBJ2-2

cdr3_nt: TGTGCCAGCAGTTACCCTACAGGGGACAATCAGCCCCAGCATTTT
cdr3_aa: CASSYPTGDNQPQHF
v_call: TRBV6-6
clone_size: many
d_call: TRBD1
j_call: TRBJ1-5

cdr3_nt: TGCAGCGTCGGAGAGGGAAGTCGTCAGCCCCAGCATTTT
cdr3_aa: CSVGEGSRQPQHF
v_call: TRBV29-1
clone_size: .
d_call: .
j_call: TRBJ1-5

cdr3_nt: TGTGCCAGCAGCCCACAGGGGACAGGCGAGCAGTACTTC
cdr3_aa: CASSPQGTGEQYF
v_call: TRBV9
clone_size: .
d_call: TRBD1
j_call: TRBJ2-7

cdr3_nt: TGTGCCCCGGGGCCTACGGGGTACAACTATGGCTACACCTTC
cdr3_aa: CAPGPTGYNYGYTF
v_call: TRBV10-3
clone_size: .
d_call: .
j_call: TRBJ1-2

cdr3_nt: TGTGCCACCTCCGGTCTGAGCAATCAGCCCCAGCATTTT
cdr3_aa: CATSGLSNQPQHF
v_call: TRBV24-1
clone_size: .
d_call: .
j_call: TRBJ1-5

cdr3_nt: TGTGCCAGCAGCCCAGAGGGGAACTATGGCTACACCTTC
cdr3_aa: CASSPEGNYGYTF
v_call: TRBV9
clone_size: .
d_call: .
j_call: TRBJ1-2

cdr3_nt: TGTGCCAGCAGCTTAACCGGAGAGACCCAGGACTATGGCTACACCTTC
cdr3_aa: CASSLTGETQDYGYTF
v_call: TRBV7-2
clone_size: once
d_call: .
j_call: TRBJ1-2

cdr3_nt: TGTGCCAGCAGTTACAGGAGAGATAGCTCTGGGGCCAACGTCCTGACTTTC
cdr3_aa: CASSYRRDSSGANVLTF
v_call: TRBV6-5
clone_size: .
d_call: .
j_call: TRBJ2-6

cdr3_nt: TGTGCCATCACCGGGACAGGGGCAACTGAAGCTTTCTTT
cdr3_aa: CAITGTGATEAFF
v_call: TRBV10-3
clone_size: .
d_call: TRBD1
j_call: TRBJ1-1

cdr3_nt: TGTGCCAGCAGCAAGAGCGGTCGACTAGCGGGAGAACGGGAGACCCAGTACTTC
cdr3_aa: CASSKSGRLAGERETQYF
v_call: TRBV7-2
clone_size: .
d_call: TRBD2
j_call: TRBJ2-5

cdr3_nt: TGCAGCGTTGTCGGGGGCATATATGGCTACACCTTC
cdr3_aa: CSVVGGIYGYTF
v_call: TRBV29-1
clone_size: .
d_call: .
j_call: TRBJ1-2

cdr3_nt: TGTGCCAGCAGTGTCCCTACGGCCCATGGGAGAAATGAAGCTTTCTTT
cdr3_aa: CASSVPTAHGRNEAFF
v_call: TRBV6-5
clone_size: many
d_call: .
j_call: TRBJ1-1

cdr3_nt: TGTGCCAGTAGTATCCGGGACAGGGGTGAAAAACTGTTTTTT
cdr3_aa: CASSIRDRGEKLFF
v_call: TRBV19
clone_size: many
d_call: TRBD1
j_call: TRBJ1-4

cdr3_nt: TGCGCCAGCAGCCAAGGGGTTACAAGTAACGAAATCACAGATGCGCAGTATTTT
cdr3_aa: CASSQGVTSNEITDAQYF
v_call: TRBV7-9
clone_size: .
d_call: .
j_call: TRBJ2-3

cdr3_nt: TGTGCCAGCAGCCGCAGGGGGCGCGGGACTGAAGCTTTCTTT
cdr3_aa: CASSRRGRGTEAFF
v_call: TRBV7-2
clone_size: .
d_call: TRBD1
j_call: TRBJ1-1

cdr3_nt: TGCAGTGCTAGTTCGGGAGCCACATACACCGGGGAGCTGTTTTTT
cdr3_aa: CSASSGATYTGELFF
v_call: TRBV20-1
clone_size: .
d_call: .
j_call: TRBJ2-2

cdr3_nt: TGTGCCAGTAGTATGGCCGGGGGGCGGATGAACACTGAAGCTTTCTTT
cdr3_aa: CASSMAGGRMNTEAFF
v_call: TRBV19
clone_size: .
d_call: .
j_call: TRBJ1-1

cdr3_nt: TGTGCCAGCAGCCGGGGACAGGGGAGCAACTATGGCTACACCTTC
cdr3_aa: CASSRGQGSNYGYTF
v_call: TRBV7-9
clone_size: .
d_call: TRBD1
j_call: TRBJ1-2

cdr3_nt: TGCAGCGTTGACTCAGGGGATCTTGAGACCCAGTACTTC
cdr3_aa: CSVDSGDLETQYF
v_call: TRBV29-1
clone_size: .
d_call: .
j_call: TRBJ2-5

cdr3_nt: TGTGCCTGTAGTACCGACAGGGGGCATCCACCCCTCCACTTT
cdr3_aa: CACSTDRGHPPLHF
v_call: TRBV19
clone_size: .
d_call: TRBD1
j_call: TRBJ1-6

cdr3_nt: TGTGCCACCGACAGGGGGATGGGTGAAGCTTTCTTT
cdr3_aa: CATDRGMGEAFF
v_call: TRBV2
clone_size: .
d_call: TRBD1
j_call: TRBJ1-1

cdr3_nt: TGCGCCAGCAGCTTCCAGGGAGGGGATCAGCCCCAGCATTTT
cdr3_aa: CASSFQGGDQPQHF
v_call: TRBV5-1
clone_size: .
d_call: .
j_call: TRBJ1-5

cdr3_nt: TGTGCCAGCAGCTTGGTGGGCAGGGGTGCAGATACGCAGTATTTT
cdr3_aa: CASSLVGRGADTQYF
v_call: TRBV5-5
clone_size: .
d_call: .
j_call: TRBJ2-3

cdr3_nt: TGTGCCACCAGCAGGGCGGGAGAGACCCAGTACTTC
cdr3_aa: CATSRAGETQYF
v_call: TRBV15
clone_size: .
d_call: .
j_call: TRBJ2-5

cdr3_nt: TGTGCCAGCAGTTACGGGTTGTGGGATCTTAATTCACCCCTCCACTTT
cdr3_aa: CASSYGLWDLNSPLHF
v_call: TRBV6-5
clone_size: many
d_call: .
j_call: TRBJ1-6

cdr3_nt: TGCAGTGCTAGAGACGCCCAGAGGATGACTCAGCCCCAGCATTTT
cdr3_aa: CSARDAQRMTQPQHF
v_call: TRBV20-1
clone_size: .
d_call: .
j_call: TRBJ1-5

cdr3_nt: TGCAGCGTTGGGACAGCTAATGAAAAACTGTTTTTT
cdr3_aa: CSVGTANEKLFF
v_call: TRBV29-1
clone_size: .
d_call: .
j_call: TRBJ1-4

cdr3_nt: TGCAGTGCTCCAGCCGGGTCGCGGGGTTGGACCCAGTACTTC
cdr3_aa: CSAPAGSRGWTQYF
v_call: TRBV20-1
clone_size: medium-sized
d_call: .
j_call: TRBJ2-5

cdr3_nt: TGTGCCAGCAGCGTAGGCCCCCGACAGACAACTAATGAAAAACTGTTTTTT
cdr3_aa: CASSVGPRQTTNEKLFF
v_call: TRBV9
clone_size: many
d_call: .
j_call: TRBJ1-4

cdr3_nt: TGTGCCAGCAGCGCGGCCGGGACAGTAGACGGCTACACCTTC
cdr3_aa: CASSAAGTVDGYTF
v_call: TRBV9
clone_size: few
d_call: TRBD1
j_call: TRBJ1-2